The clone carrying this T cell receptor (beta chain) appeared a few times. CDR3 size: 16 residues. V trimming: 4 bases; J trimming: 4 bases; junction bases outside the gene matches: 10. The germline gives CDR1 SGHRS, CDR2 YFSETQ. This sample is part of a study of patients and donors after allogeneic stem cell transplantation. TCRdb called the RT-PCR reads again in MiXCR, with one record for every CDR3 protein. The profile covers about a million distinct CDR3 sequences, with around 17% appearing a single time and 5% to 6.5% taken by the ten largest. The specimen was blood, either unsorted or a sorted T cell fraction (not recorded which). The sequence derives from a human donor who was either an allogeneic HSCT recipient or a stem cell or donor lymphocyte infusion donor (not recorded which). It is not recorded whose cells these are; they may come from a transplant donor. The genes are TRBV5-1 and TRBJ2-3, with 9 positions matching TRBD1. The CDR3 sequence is CASSLIPGQGPDTQYF. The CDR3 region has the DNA TGCGCCAGCAGCCTAATACCGGGACAGGGCCCAGATACGCAGTATTTT.